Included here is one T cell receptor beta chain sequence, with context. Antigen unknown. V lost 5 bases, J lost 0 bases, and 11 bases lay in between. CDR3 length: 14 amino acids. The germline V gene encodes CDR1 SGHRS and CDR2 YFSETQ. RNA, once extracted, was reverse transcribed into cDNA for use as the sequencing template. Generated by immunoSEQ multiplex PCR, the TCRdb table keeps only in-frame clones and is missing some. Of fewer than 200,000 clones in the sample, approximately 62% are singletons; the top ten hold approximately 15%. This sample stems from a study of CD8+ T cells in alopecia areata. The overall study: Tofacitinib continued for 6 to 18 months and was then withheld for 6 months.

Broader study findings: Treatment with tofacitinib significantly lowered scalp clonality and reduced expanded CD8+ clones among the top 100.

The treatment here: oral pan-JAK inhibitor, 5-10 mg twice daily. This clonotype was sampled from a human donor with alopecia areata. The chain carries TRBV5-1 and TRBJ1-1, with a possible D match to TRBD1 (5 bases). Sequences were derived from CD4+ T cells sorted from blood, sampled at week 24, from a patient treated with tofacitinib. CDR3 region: CASSGHGMNTEAFF. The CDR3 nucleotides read TGCGCCAGCAGTGGACATGGCATGAACACTGAAGCTTTCTTT. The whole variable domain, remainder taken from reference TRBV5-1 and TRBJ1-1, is KAGVTQTPRYLIKTRGQQVTLSCSPISGHRSVSWYQQTPGQGLQFLFEYFSETQRNKGNFPGRFSGRQFSNSRSEMNVSTLELGDSALYLCASSGHGMNTEAFFGQGTRLTVV.